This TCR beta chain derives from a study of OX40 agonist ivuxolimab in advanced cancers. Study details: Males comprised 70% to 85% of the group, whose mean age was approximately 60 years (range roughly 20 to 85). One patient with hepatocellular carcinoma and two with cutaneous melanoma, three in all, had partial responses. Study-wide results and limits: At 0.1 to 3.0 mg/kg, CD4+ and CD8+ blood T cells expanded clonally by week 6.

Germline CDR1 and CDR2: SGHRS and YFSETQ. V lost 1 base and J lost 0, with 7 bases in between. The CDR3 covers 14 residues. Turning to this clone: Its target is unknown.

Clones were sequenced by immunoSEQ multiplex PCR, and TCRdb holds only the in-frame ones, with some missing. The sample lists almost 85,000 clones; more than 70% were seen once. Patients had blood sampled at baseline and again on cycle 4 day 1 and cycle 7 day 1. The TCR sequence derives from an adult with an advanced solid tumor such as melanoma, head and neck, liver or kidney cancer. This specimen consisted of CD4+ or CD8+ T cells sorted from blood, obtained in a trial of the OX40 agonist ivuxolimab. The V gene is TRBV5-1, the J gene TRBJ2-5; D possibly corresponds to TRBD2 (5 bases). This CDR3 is CASSLSGNQETQYF. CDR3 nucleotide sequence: TGCGCCAGCAGCTTGTCGGGGAACCAAGAGACCCAGTACTTC.